This TCR beta chain was found in a study of molecular identifiers for immune sequencing clone quantification. TCRdb re-derived calls from the PCR reads in MiXCR, one entry per CDR3 protein. This sample has about 510,000 distinct CDR3 sequences, with around 23% found just once. The germline V gene encodes CDR1 KGHDR and CDR2 SFDVKD. The CDR3 covers 17 residues. The V and J ends lost 4 bases and 0 bases, in that order; junction bases with no gene match: 10. The sample consisted of naive CD8+ T cells from blood, with Jurkat cell RNA spiked in. The subset denotes: FACS-sorted CD8+CD4-CCR7+CD45RA+ naive T cells. The TCR was taken from a human donor in good health. Some libraries in this study had Jurkat cell RNA spiked in. The chain uses TRBV24-1 and TRBJ2-7, with 8 bases fitting TRBD1. The CDR3 region is CATSDNDRGLSSYEQYF. DNA of the CDR3: TGTGCCACCAGTGACAACGACAGGGGACTTAGCTCCTACGAGCAGTACTTC.